This T cell receptor beta chain originates from a study of T cell changes during pregnancy in multiple sclerosis. V shed 0 bases and J shed 6 bases, with 7 bases lying between them. This CDR3 comprises 12 residues. Looked up from germline, CDR1 is SGHRS and CDR2 is YFSETQ. Only in-frame clones appear in the TCRdb table, and some are missing; sequencing was by immunoSEQ multiplex PCR. The data hold roughly 90,000 clones, with around 93% observed a single time. The sequence was collected from a female donor in good health, enrolled as a control in a pregnancy study. The V call is TRBV5-1, the J call TRBJ2-7, with a possible D match to TRBD1 (6 bases). This sample comprised peripheral blood, obtained in the first trimester of pregnancy. CDR3 sequence reads: CASSLGQAEQYF. The DNA of the CDR3 is TGCGCCAGCAGCTTGGGACAGGCCGAGCAGTACTTC.